These T cell receptor beta chains were read from a single sample in a study of T cell clonotyping in hematopoietic cell transplantation. Sequencing used immunoSEQ multiplex PCR; TCRdb keeps in-frame clones, though not all of them. The top ten hold approximately 5.3% of the sample, which has about 45,000 clones, roughly four fifths seen once. The source was peripheral blood mononuclear cells, collected before stem cell transplant. The receptors come from a man aged 55-75 years with myelodysplastic syndrome. Some clones in this sample may be carry-over from other donors' samples. Each CDR3 is given with its conserved first and last residue. Only part of the rows carry a size: once, few, many, or a class if the clone is expanded.

CDR3 | size | J | V
CASSYGGSDREAFF | - | TRBJ1-1 | TRBV6-5
CASSSTRDTEAFF | few | TRBJ1-1 | TRBV9
CATSRARQGTSNQPQHF | few | TRBJ1-5 | TRBV15
CASSLGQKNSPLHF | - | TRBJ1-6 | TRBV5-6
CASSIQVNTEAFF | - | TRBJ1-1 | TRBV19
CASSQQGRGYGYTF | - | TRBJ1-2 | TRBV28
CASSSAGNTIYF | - | TRBJ1-3 | TRBV27
CASSLEASEDTQYF | once | TRBJ2-3 | TRBV5-1
CASSLGPKGGEKLFF | - | TRBJ1-4 | TRBV5-6
CAISESTIGYTF | - | TRBJ1-2 | TRBV10-3
CASSLLFGSPSTDTQYF | - | TRBJ2-3 | TRBV5-8
CAYGQGAREGGELFF | - | TRBJ2-2 | TRBV30